This TCR beta chain came from a study of cytomegalovirus exposure and HLA in healthy donors. Researchers ran the PCR with 60 Vbeta and 13 Jbeta primers. Some clones are missing from TCRdb's copy, which holds only in-frame ones; the method was immunoSEQ multiplex PCR. Found here are roughly 150,000 clones, 80% of them singletons; the top ten hold roughly 10%. The CDR3 spans 17 residues. The V end was cut by 1 base, the J end by 6 bases, with 20 bases between. The germline CDR1 and CDR2 sequences are MGHRA and YSYEKL. Study outcomes and limitations: TCR beta chains associated with HLA were, in a later analysis, more clonally expanded than equally common others. In an earlier analysis, most TCR beta V segments were productive about 87% or about 30% of the time. Sequencing had likely introduced a cluster of highly shared sequence variants as an artifact.

This clone has only one observation. The target antigen is unknown. This chain joins TRBV4-1 and TRBJ2-3; possibly TRBD2 for D (6 bases). The sequenced sample consisted of PBMCs. The sequence came from a man between 18 and 35 years old in good health and CMV-seropositive. The CDR3 region is CASSQVEGPVREDTQYF. CDR3 sequence (DNA): TGCGCCAGCAGCCAAGTGGAGGGGCCCGTCCGGGAGGATACGCAGTATTTT.